Listed below are T cell receptor beta chains from one sample, sequenced in a study of vaccination effects on CD4 cells after COVID-19. Here immunoSEQ multiplex PCR was the method, and the copy in TCRdb shows in-frame clones only, minus some. The data hold about 72,000 clones, with approximately 80% observed a single time. For these TCRs, the target antigens are not known. This material consisted of CD4+ T cells from PBMCs cultured with HCoV-229E spike peptides, taken after COVID-19 vaccination. The receptors come from a human donor who received a COVID-19 vaccine. Both conserved end residues are part of each CDR3. The order of the fields is V gene, J gene, D gene, clone size, CDR3 DNA, CDR3 protein. The D gene is left open where the match is weak. Clone size, where shown, is once, few, many, or a class for clones that have expanded.

>TRBV7-2|TRBJ2-5|NA|NA
TGTGCCAGCAGCTTAGCGCGGGTCAGGGAGACCCAGTACTTC
CASSLARVRETQYF
>TRBV19|TRBJ2-2|TRBD1|NA
TGTGCCAGTAGTCCGAGACAGGGGTATACCGGGGAGCTGTTTTTT
CASSPRQGYTGELFF
>TRBV11-2|TRBJ1-1|NA|few
TGTGCCAGCAGCCCCTCGCTAGGGAGGAACACTGAAGCTTTCTTT
CASSPSLGRNTEAFF
>TRBV5-4|TRBJ2-2|TRBD2|NA
TGTGCCAGCAGCTTGGGACTAGCGGGGGCCGGGGAGCTGTTTTTT
CASSLGLAGAGELFF
>TRBV6-4|TRBJ2-3|NA|NA
TGTGCCAGCAGTGTAACGGGGTTAGATACGCAGTATTTT
CASSVTGLDTQYF
>TRBV7-2|TRBJ2-3|NA|NA
TGTGCCAGCAGCTTCCCGGGGGCACGAGATACGCAGTATTTT
CASSFPGARDTQYF
>TRBV4-1|TRBJ2-5|NA|once
TGCGCCAGCAGCCAAGATGGGCGGGGAATGGGCGAGACCCAGTACTTC
CASSQDGRGMGETQYF
>TRBV7-2|TRBJ1-3|NA|NA
TGTGCCAGCAGCAGCGACGGGGGAACTGGAAACACCATATATTTT
CASSSDGGTGNTIYF
>TRBV5-1|TRBJ2-2|NA|few
TGCGCCAGCAGCTTGGGGGGGAACACCGGGGAGCTGTTTTTT
CASSLGGNTGELFF
>TRBV29-1|TRBJ2-1|TRBD2|NA
TGCAGCGGGGGTTTACCTGGCGGGGGAGGACTCTTTTGGAATGAGCAGTTCTTC
CSGGLPGGGGLFWNEQFF
>TRBV6-5|TRBJ1-1|TRBD1|NA
TGTGCCAGCAGCATAGGGACAGGGAGCTCTGAAGCTTTCTTT
CASSIGTGSSEAFF
>TRBV12-5|TRBJ1-1|TRBD1|NA
TGTGCTAGTGGTTGGACCGGGACAGGGGGCATGAACACTGAAGCTTTCTTT
CASGWTGTGGMNTEAFF
>TRBV5-5|TRBJ2-4|NA|NA
TGTGCCAGCAGCCAGGGAGGAGGTTTAGCCAAAAACATTCAGTACTTC
CASSQGGGLAKNIQYF
>TRBV18|TRBJ1-2|TRBD1|NA
TGTGCCAGCTCACCGGACAGGGACGGCTACACCTTC
CASSPDRDGYTF
>TRBV19|TRBJ2-1|NA|NA
TGTGCCAGTAGTATTCGGATGAGTGAGCAGTTCTTC
CASSIRMSEQFF
>TRBV6-5|TRBJ2-2|NA|NA
TGTGCCAGCAAGCGGGACAGAGCGAACACCGGGGAGCTGTTTTTT
CASKRDRANTGELFF
>TRBV5-1|TRBJ2-4|NA|NA
TGCGCCAGCAGCTTGGCCCAGGGACTAAACATTCAGTACTTC
CASSLAQGLNIQYF
>TRBV7-2|TRBJ1-1|NA|few
TGTGCCAGCAGCTTCGAACCCAGTAACACTGAAGCTTTCTTT
CASSFEPSNTEAFF
>TRBV4-3|TRBJ2-4|TRBD2|NA
TGCGCCAGCAGCTCTCGGACTAGCGGGGGCCCCAAGGACTTC
CASSSRTSGGPKDF
>TRBV3-1/TRBV3-2|TRBJ2-3|TRBD2|few
TGTGCCAGCTCTTGGACTAGCGGGGGAATAGATACGCAGTATTTT
CASSWTSGGIDTQYF
>TRBV24-1|TRBJ2-3|NA|NA
TGTGCCACCAGTGGGGCAGGGGTAAGAGATACGCAGTATTTT
CATSGAGVRDTQYF
>TRBV6-2/TRBV6-3|TRBJ2-1|TRBD2|NA
TGTGCCAGCAGCGACCCCGGGACTAGCTCCTACAATGAGCAGTTCTTC
CASSDPGTSSYNEQFF
>TRBV12-3/TRBV12-4|TRBJ2-1|NA|NA
TGTGCCAGCAGGCCTATGTCATTAGGTGAGCAGTTCTTC
CASRPMSLGEQFF
>TRBV4-1|TRBJ1-2|TRBD1|NA
TGCGCCAGCAGCCCCTCTAACAGGGGAGGCGATGGCTACACCTTC
CASSPSNRGGDGYTF
>TRBV4-3|TRBJ2-6|NA|NA
TGCGCCAGCAGCCAAGATACAACCTCTGGGGCCAACGTCCTGACTTTC
CASSQDTTSGANVLTF
>TRBV12-3/TRBV12-4|TRBJ2-2|NA|NA
TGTGCCAGCAGCCTAGCTGGCACCGGGGAGCTGTTTTTT
CASSLAGTGELFF